This TCR beta chain was retrieved from a study of control samples from healthy donors and cancer patients. There are a few counts of this clone. Profiled with immunoSEQ multiplex PCR; TCRdb holds only in-frame clones, not every one. This sample has roughly 30,000 clones, with 87% found just once. CDR1 is SGHDT and CDR2 is YYEEEE in the germline V gene. CDR3 length: 16 amino acids. Trimming cost V 0 bases and J 6 bases; bases outside gene matches: 9. This sequence joins TRBV5-6 and TRBJ2-1; 7 bases fit TRBD1. This sequence originates from a woman between 40 and 55 years old with lung cancer. The sequenced sample was PBMCs. CDR3 DNA: TGTGCCAGCAGCTTGGAGTGGGTCCGGGACAGCAATGAGCAGTTCTTC. It translates to CASSLEWVRDSNEQFF.